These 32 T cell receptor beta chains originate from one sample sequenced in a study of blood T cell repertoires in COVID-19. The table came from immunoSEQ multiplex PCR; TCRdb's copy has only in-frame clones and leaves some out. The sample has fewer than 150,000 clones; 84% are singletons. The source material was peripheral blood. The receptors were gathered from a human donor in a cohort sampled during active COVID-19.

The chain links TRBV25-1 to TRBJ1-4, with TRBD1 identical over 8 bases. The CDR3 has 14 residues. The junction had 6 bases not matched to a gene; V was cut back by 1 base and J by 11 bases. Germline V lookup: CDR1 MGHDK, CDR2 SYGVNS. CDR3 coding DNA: TGTGCCAGCAGTGAATCAGGGGGCGCGGGGAAACTGTTTTTT. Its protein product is CASSESGGAGKLFF.

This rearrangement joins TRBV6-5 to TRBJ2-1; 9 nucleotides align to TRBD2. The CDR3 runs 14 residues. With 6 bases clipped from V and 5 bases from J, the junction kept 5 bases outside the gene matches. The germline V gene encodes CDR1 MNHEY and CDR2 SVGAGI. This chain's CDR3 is CASRWLAGNNEQFF. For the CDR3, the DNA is TGTGCCAGCAGATGGCTAGCGGGGAACAATGAGCAGTTCTTC.

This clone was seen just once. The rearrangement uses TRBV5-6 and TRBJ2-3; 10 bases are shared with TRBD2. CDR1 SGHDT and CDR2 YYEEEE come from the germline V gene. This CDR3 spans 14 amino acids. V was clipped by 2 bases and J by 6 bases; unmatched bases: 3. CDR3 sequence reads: CASSLLAGRDTQYF. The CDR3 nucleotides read TGTGCCAGCAGCTTACTAGCGGGGCGGGATACGCAGTATTTT.

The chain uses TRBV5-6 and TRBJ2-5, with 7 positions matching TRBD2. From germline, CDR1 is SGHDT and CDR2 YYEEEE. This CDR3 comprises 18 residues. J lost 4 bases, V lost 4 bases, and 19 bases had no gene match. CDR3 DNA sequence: TGTGCCAGCAGCAGTAGACTAGCTTATGAGCCCCACGTAGAGACCCAGTACTTC. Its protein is CASSSRLAYEPHVETQYF.

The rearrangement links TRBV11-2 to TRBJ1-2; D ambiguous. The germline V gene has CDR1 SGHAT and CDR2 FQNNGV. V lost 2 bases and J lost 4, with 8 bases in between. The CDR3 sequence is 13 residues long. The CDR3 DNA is TGTGCCAGCAGCTTACCGTTTTCCTATGGCTACACCTTC. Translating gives CASSLPFSYGYTF.

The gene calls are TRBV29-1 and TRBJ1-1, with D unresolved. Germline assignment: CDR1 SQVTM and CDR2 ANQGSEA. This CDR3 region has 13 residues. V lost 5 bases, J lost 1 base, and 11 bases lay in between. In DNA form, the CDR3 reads TGCAGCGTTTATGAGCCCACGAACACTGAAGCTTTCTTT. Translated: CSVYEPTNTEAFF.

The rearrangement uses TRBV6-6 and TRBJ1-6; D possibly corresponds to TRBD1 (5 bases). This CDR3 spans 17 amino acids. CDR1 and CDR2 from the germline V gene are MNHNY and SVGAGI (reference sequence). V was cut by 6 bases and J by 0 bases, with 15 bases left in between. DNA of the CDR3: TGTGCCAGCAGCCGACGACAGCTTTCCTCCTATAATTCACCCCTCCACTTT. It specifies CASSRRQLSSYNSPLHF.

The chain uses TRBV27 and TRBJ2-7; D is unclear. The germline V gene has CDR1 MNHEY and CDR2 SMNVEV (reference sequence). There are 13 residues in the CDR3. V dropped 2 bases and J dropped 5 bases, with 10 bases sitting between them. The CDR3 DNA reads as TGTGCCAGCAGTTTACAGGCCCCCAACGAGCAGTACTTC. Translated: CASSLQAPNEQYF.

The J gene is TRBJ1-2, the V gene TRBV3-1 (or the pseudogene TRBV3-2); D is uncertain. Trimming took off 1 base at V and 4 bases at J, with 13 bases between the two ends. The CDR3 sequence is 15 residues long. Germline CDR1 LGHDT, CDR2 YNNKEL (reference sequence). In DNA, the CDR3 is TGTGCCAGCAGCCAAGGGGCGTCACAGAGCTATGGCTACACCTTC. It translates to CASSQGASQSYGYTF.

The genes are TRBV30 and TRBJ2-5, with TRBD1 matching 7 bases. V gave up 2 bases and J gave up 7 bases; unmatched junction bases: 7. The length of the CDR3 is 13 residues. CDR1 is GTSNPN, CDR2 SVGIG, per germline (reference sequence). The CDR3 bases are TGTGCCTGGAGTATCAGACAGGGCCCGACCCAGTACTTC. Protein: CAWSIRQGPTQYF.

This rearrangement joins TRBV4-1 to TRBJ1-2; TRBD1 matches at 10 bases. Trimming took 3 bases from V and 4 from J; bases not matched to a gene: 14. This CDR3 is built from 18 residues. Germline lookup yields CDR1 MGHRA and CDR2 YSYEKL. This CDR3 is CASSHATGGGFGGYGYTF. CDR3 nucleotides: TGCGCCAGCAGCCATGCGACAGGGGGCGGCTTCGGTGGCTATGGCTACACCTTC.

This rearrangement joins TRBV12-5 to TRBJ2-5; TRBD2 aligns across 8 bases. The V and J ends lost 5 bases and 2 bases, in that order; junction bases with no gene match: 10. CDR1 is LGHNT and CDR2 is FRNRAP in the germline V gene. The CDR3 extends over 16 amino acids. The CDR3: CASGPGSGGGQETQYF. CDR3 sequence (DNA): TGTGCTAGTGGTCCTGGAAGTGGCGGGGGGCAAGAGACCCAGTACTTC.

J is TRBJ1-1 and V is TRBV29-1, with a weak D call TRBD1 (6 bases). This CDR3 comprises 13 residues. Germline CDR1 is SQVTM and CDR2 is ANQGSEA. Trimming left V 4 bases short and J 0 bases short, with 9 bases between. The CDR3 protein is CSVVQGMNTEAFF. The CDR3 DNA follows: TGCAGCGTTGTTCAGGGGATGAACACTGAAGCTTTCTTT.

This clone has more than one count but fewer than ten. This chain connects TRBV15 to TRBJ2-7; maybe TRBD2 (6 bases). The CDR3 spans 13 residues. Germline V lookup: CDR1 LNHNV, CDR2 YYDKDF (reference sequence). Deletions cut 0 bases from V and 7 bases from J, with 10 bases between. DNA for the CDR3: TGTGCCACCAGCAGAGAGGAGGGGTTGGAGCAGTACTTC. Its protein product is CATSREEGLEQYF.

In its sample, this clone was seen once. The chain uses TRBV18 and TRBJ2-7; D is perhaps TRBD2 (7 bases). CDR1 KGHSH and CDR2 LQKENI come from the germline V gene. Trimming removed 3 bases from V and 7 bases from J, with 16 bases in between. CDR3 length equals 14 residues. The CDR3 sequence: CASSPRRERGEQYF. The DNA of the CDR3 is TGTGCCAGCTCACCCCGGCGGGAGAGGGGGGAGCAGTACTTC.

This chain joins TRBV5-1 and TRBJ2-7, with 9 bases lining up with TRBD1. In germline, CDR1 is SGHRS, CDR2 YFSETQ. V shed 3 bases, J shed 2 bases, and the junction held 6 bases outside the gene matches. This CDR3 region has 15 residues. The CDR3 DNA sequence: TGCGCCAGCAGCTGGGACAGGGTAGGGCCCTACGAGCAGTACTTC. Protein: CASSWDRVGPYEQYF.

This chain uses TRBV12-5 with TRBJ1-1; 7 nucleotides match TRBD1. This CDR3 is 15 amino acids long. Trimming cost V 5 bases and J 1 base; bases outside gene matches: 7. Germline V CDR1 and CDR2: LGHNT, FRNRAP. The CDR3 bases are TGTGCTAGTGGTGCCCCCGGGACAGCGAACACTGAAGCTTTCTTT. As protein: CASGAPGTANTEAFF.

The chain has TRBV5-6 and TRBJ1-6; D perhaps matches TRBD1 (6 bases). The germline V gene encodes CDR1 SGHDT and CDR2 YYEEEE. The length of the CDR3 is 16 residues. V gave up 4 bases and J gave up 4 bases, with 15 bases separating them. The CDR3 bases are TGTGCCAGCAGCCTACCACCGGGGACATATAATTCACCCCTCCACTTT. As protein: CASSLPPGTYNSPLHF.

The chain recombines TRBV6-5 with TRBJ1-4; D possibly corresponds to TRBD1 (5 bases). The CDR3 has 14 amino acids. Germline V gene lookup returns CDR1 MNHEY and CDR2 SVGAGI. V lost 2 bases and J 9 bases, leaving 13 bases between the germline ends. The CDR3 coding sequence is TGTGCCAGCAGTTACGAGGCAGGGCCGCAAAAACTGTTTTTT. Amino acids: CASSYEAGPQKLFF.

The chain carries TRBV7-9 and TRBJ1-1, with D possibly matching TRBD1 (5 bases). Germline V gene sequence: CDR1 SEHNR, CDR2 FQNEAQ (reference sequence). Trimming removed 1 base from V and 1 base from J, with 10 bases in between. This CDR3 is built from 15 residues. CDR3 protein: CASSLGGASNTEAFF. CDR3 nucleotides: TGTGCCAGCAGCTTAGGTGGGGCCTCGAACACTGAAGCTTTCTTT.

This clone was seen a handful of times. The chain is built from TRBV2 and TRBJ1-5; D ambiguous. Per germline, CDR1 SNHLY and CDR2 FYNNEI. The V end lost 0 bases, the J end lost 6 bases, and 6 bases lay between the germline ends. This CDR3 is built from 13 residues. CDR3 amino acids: CASSEAWAQPQHF. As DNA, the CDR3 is TGTGCCAGCAGTGAAGCGTGGGCTCAGCCCCAGCATTTT.

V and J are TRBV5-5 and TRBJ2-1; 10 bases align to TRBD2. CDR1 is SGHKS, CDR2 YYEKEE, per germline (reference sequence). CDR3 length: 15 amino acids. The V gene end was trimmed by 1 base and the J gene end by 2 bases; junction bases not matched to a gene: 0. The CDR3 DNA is TGTGCCAGCAGCTTGAGCGGGGGGGCCTACAATGAGCAGTTCTTC. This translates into CASSLSGGAYNEQFF.

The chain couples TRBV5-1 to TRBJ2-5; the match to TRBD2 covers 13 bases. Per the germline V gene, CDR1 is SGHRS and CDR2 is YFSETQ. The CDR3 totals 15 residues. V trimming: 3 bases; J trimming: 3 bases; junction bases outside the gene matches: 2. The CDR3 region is CASSWGTSGEETQYF. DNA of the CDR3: TGCGCCAGCAGCTGGGGGACTAGCGGGGAAGAGACCCAGTACTTC.

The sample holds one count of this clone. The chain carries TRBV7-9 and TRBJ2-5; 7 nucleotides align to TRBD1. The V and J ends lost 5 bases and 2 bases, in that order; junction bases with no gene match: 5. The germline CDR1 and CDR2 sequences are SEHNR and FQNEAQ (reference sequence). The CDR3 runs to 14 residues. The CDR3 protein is CASSTWGQQETQYF. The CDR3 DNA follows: TGTGCCAGCAGCACCTGGGGACAGCAAGAGACCCAGTACTTC.

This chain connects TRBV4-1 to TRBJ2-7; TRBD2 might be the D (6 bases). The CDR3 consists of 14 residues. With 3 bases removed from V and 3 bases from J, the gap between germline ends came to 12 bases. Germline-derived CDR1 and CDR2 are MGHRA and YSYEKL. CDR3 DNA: TGCGCCAGCAGCCATCTATCCGGGGGCTACGAGCAGTACTTC. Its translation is CASSHLSGGYEQYF.

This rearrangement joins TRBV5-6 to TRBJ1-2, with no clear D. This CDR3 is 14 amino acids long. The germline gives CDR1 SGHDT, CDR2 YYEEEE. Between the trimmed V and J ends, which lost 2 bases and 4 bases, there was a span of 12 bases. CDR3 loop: CASSFGNGPYGYTF. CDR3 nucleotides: TGTGCCAGCAGCTTTGGTAACGGTCCCTATGGCTACACCTTC.

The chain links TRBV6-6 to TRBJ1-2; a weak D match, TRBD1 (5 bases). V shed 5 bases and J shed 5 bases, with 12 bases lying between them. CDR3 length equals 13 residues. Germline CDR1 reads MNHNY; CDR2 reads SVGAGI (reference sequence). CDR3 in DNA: TGTGCCAGCAGTAAACAGGAGAATTATGGCTACACCTTC. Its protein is CASSKQENYGYTF.

CDR3 in DNA: TGTGCCAGCAGCCCCGCCACAGGGACTGGAAACACCATATATTTT. This encodes CASSPATGTGNTIYF. This sequence joins TRBV14 and TRBJ1-3, with a possible D match to TRBD1 (6 bases). Germline CDR1 and CDR2: SGHDN and FVKESK. The CDR3 contains 15 residues. V was shortened by 4 bases and J by 2 bases, with 12 bases between the two germline ends.

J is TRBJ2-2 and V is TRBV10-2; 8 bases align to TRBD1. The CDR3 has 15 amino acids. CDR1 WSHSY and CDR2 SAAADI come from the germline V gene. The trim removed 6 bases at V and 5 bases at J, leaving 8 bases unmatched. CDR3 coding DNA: TGCGCCAGCAGCGGGAGACAGGGGTTAACCGGGGAGCTGTTTTTT. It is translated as CASSGRQGLTGELFF.

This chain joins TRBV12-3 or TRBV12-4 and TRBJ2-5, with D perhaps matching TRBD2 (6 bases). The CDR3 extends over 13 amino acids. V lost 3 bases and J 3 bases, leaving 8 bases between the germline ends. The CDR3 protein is CASSLDYKETQYF. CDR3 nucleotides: TGTGCCAGCAGTTTGGACTACAAAGAGACCCAGTACTTC.

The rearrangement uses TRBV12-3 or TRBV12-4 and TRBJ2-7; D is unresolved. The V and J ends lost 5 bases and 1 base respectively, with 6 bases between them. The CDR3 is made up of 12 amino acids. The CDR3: CASSPRSYEQYF. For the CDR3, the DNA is TGTGCCAGCAGTCCCCGGTCCTACGAGCAGTACTTC.

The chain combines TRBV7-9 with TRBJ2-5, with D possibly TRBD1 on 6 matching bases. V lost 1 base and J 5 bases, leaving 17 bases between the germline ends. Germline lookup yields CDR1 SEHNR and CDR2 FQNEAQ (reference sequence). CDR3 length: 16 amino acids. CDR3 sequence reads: CASSLDLQGIGETQYF. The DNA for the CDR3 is TGTGCCAGCAGCTTAGACCTACAGGGAATTGGGGAGACCCAGTACTTC.